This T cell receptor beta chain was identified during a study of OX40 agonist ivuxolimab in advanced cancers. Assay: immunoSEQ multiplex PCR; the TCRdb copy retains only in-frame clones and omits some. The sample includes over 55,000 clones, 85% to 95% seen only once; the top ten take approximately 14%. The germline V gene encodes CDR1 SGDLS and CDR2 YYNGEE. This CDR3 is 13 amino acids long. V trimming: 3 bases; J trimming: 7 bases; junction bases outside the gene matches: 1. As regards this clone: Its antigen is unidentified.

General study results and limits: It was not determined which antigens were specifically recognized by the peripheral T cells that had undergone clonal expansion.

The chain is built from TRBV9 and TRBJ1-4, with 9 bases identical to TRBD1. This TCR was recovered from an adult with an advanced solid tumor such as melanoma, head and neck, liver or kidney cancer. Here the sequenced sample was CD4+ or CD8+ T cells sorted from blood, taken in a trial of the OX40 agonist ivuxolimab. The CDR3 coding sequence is TGTGCCAGCAGCGGGACAGGGGCTGAAAAACTGTTTTTT. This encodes CASSGTGAEKLFF.